This is a list of T cell receptor beta chains from one sample in a study of cytomegalovirus exposure and HLA in healthy donors. TCRdb keeps only in-frame clones here, not all; method: immunoSEQ multiplex PCR. The data show over 85,000 clones, with 81% seen just once and under 5.5% held by the top ten. The specimen sequenced was PBMCs. The receptors were gathered from a middle-aged man in good health and CMV-seropositive. Each CDR3 is given with its conserved first and last residue. The D gene is left open where the match is weak. Clone size is not always given. Where it is, it says once, few, many or a class for expanded clones.

cdr3_aa cdr3_nt clone_size j_call v_call d_call
CASSLAGAWDQPQHF TGTGCCAGCAGTTTAGCAGGGGCGTGGGATCAGCCCCAGCATTTT - TRBJ1-5 TRBV28 -
CASRSRLAGGPGNEQFF TGTGCCAGCAGGTCCCGACTAGCGGGAGGGCCGGGGAATGAGCAGTTCTTC - TRBJ2-1 TRBV7-9 TRBD2
CASSVLTGNTGELFF TGTGCCAGCAGCGTCCTGACAGGGAACACCGGGGAGCTGTTTTTT - TRBJ2-2 TRBV9 -
CASPVGGAYEQYF TGTGCCAGTCCCGTTGGCGGTGCCTACGAGCAGTACTTC - TRBJ2-7 TRBV28 -
CASRLEEATEAFF TGTGCCAGCAGATTAGAGGAAGCGACTGAAGCTTTCTTT once TRBJ1-1 TRBV7-9 -
CAWSGKGQGNTEAFF TGTGCCTGGAGTGGAAAGGGACAGGGGAACACTGAAGCTTTCTTT - TRBJ1-1 TRBV30 TRBD1
CASKTGVGGKTQYF TGTGCCAGTAAGACGGGAGTCGGCGGAAAGACCCAGTACTTC - TRBJ2-5 TRBV19 -
CASSLTWASGTNEQFF TGTGCCAGCAGCTTAACATGGGCTAGCGGGACCAATGAGCAGTTCTTC - TRBJ2-1 TRBV7-2 TRBD2
CASSEITSGRQRGTQYF TGTGCCAGCAGTGAAATAACTAGCGGGCGACAAAGGGGTACGCAGTATTTT - TRBJ2-3 TRBV6-1 TRBD2
CASSSRDRGLGNYGYTF TGCGCCAGCAGCTCACGGGACAGGGGATTGGGTAACTATGGCTACACCTTC - TRBJ1-2 TRBV5-1 TRBD1
CASSRSPGTGTGYTF TGTGCCAGCAGCCGCAGTCCCGGGACAGGGACCGGCTACACCTTC - TRBJ1-2 TRBV2 TRBD1
CASNTRTTFTDTQYF TGTGCCAGCAACACCAGGACAACTTTCACAGATACGCAGTATTTT - TRBJ2-3 TRBV28 -
CASSIGGRDYNEQFF TGTGCCAGTAGTATAGGCGGGAGGGATTACAATGAGCAGTTCTTC - TRBJ2-1 TRBV19 TRBD2
CASSWTGGNQPQHF TGTGCCAGCAGTTGGACAGGTGGCAATCAGCCCCAGCATTTT - TRBJ1-5 TRBV27 TRBD1
CASSLSGYNEQFF TGTGCCAGCAGCTTGTCAGGCTACAATGAGCAGTTCTTC - TRBJ2-1 TRBV5-4 -
CASSFLVAGGQKSSYEQYF TGTGCCAGCAGTTTTCTGGTGGCGGGAGGTCAAAAGAGCTCCTACGAGCAGTACTTC - TRBJ2-7 TRBV28 TRBD2
CATSRDLTGRLAQHF TGTGCCACCAGCAGAGATTTGACAGGCAGATTGGCCCAGCATTTT - TRBJ1-5 TRBV15 -
CASSTWDRGRYEQYF TGTGCCAGCAGTACCTGGGACAGGGGACGCTACGAGCAGTACTTC - TRBJ2-7 TRBV28 TRBD1
CASSFVAGSTGELFF TGCGCCAGCAGCTTTGTAGCGGGGAGCACCGGGGAGCTGTTTTTT - TRBJ2-2 TRBV4-1 TRBD2
CASSPRDRRTDTQYF TGCGCCAGCAGCCCCCGGGACAGACGCACAGATACGCAGTATTTT - TRBJ2-3 TRBV4-1 TRBD1
CAISESAQPQHF TGTGCCATCAGTGAGTCAGCACAGCCCCAGCATTTT - TRBJ1-5 TRBV10-3 -
CASSQDLGRKPHGYTF TGTGCCAGCAGCCAAGATTTGGGGCGCAAACCCCATGGCTACACCTTC few TRBJ1-2 TRBV5-4 -
CASSIAGGNTGELFF TGTGCCAGCAGCATTGCGGGGGGGAACACCGGGGAGCTGTTTTTT - TRBJ2-2 TRBV7-2 TRBD2
CASSIIGTGNEKLFF TGTGCCAGTAGTATTATCGGGACAGGGAATGAAAAACTGTTTTTT - TRBJ1-4 TRBV19 TRBD1
CASSSQGTEAFF TGTGCCAGCTCTTCGCAGGGGACTGAAGCTTTCTTT - TRBJ1-1 TRBV18 -
CASTLGGGQATEAFF TGTGCCAGCACATTAGGAGGGGGACAGGCCACTGAAGCTTTCTTT - TRBJ1-1 TRBV7-9 TRBD1
CASSEISAGPFGEQYF TGTGCCAGCAGTGAAATCTCTGCGGGGCCCTTTGGCGAGCAGTACTTC - TRBJ2-7 TRBV6-1 -
CASSPGQGRTNEKLFF TGTGCCAGCAGCCCTGGACAGGGACGAACTAATGAAAAACTGTTTTTT - TRBJ1-4 TRBV7-9 TRBD1
CASSPELLAGGHNEQFF TGCGCCAGCAGCCCCGAACTTCTAGCGGGGGGTCACAATGAGCAGTTCTTC - TRBJ2-1 TRBV4-1 TRBD2
CASSLTGTGEKLFF TGCGCCAGCAGCTTGACAGGGACGGGGGAAAAACTGTTTTTT - TRBJ1-4 TRBV5-1 -
CASSGQSNQPQHF TGTGCCAGCAGTGGACAGAGCAATCAGCCCCAGCATTTT - TRBJ1-5 TRBV6-1 -
CASSLPGLAGSYEQYF TGTGCCAGCAGTTTGCCGGGACTAGCGGGTTCCTACGAGCAGTACTTC - TRBJ2-7 TRBV5-4 TRBD2
CSAVPGGGTEAFF TGCAGCGCTGTTCCCGGAGGCGGCACTGAAGCTTTCTTT - TRBJ1-1 TRBV29-1 -
CASTLGGGLRYEQYF TGTGCCAGCACCTTGGGGGGAGGGCTCCGCTACGAGCAGTACTTC - TRBJ2-7 TRBV28 TRBD2
CASSVEWTGNTDTQYF TGTGCCAGCAGCGTAGAGTGGACAGGGAACACAGATACGCAGTATTTT - TRBJ2-3 TRBV9 TRBD1
CASSVAQGTGELFF TGTGCCAGCAGCGTCGCACAGGGAACCGGGGAGCTGTTTTTT - TRBJ2-2 TRBV9 -
CASISGGNTIYF TGTGCCAGCATATCAGGTGGAAACACCATATATTTT - TRBJ1-3 TRBV6-5 -
CASSLGSGGITGELFF TGTGCCAGCAGCTTAGGGTCGGGAGGGATCACCGGGGAGCTGTTTTTT - TRBJ2-2 TRBV11-2 TRBD2
CASRTSGYNEQFF TGCGCCAGCAGGACTAGCGGCTACAATGAGCAGTTCTTC few TRBJ2-1 TRBV10-2 TRBD2
CASSVNPAGYGYTF TGTGCCAGCAGCGTTAACCCCGCGGGGTATGGCTACACCTTC few TRBJ1-2 TRBV9 -
CAISDHQGAREGTDTQYF TGTGCCATCAGTGATCACCAGGGGGCACGTGAGGGCACAGATACGCAGTATTTT few TRBJ2-3 TRBV10-3 TRBD1
CASSEQGNQPQHF TGTGCCAGCAGTGAACAGGGCAATCAGCCCCAGCATTTT - TRBJ1-5 TRBV2 -
CASSVATGLAGEGKQYF TGTGCCAGCAGCGTAGCAACCGGACTAGCGGGAGAGGGCAAGCAGTACTTC - TRBJ2-7 TRBV9 TRBD2
CASSPRDTPYEQYF TGTGCCAGCAGCCCCAGGGACACCCCCTACGAGCAGTACTTC once TRBJ2-7 TRBV9 -
CASSRTSGGSTDTQYF TGTGCCAGCAGCCGGACTAGCGGAGGGAGCACAGATACGCAGTATTTT once TRBJ2-3 TRBV28 TRBD2
CASSYVQQRNTEAFF TGTGCCAGCAGTTACGTGCAACAGAGGAACACTGAAGCTTTCTTT once TRBJ1-1 TRBV6-6 -
CASSLGGTGGTGELFF TGTGCCAGCAGCTTGGGGGGGACAGGGGGCACCGGGGAGCTGTTTTTT - TRBJ2-2 TRBV5-4 TRBD1